This entry describes one TCR beta chain. Its antigen is currently not known. The record has no base qualities; no much larger clone is one base away. Library prep was done by the immunoSEQ multiplex PCR assay. TCRdb retrieved this table from immuneACCESS and kept in-frame rearrangements only. Not all clones are present; in checked studies, unresolved V genes account for under half, and no reason is known for the remainder. For this sample there are around 170,000 clones; over 85% appear just once. The top ten hold 1.1% to 1.5% of the sample. This specimen comes from a study of control samples from healthy donors and cancer patients (dated by TCRdb to 2020 to 2021). The CDR3 holds 14 amino acids from the cysteine to the phenylalanine. Only the CDR3 DNA stays, 42 bases, in frame from base 1. The V end gives up 7 bases and the J end 0 bases, leaving 3 bases in the junction not matched to a gene. The germline V gene yields MDHEN for CDR1 and SYDVKM for CDR2.

This chain is built from TRBV28 and TRBJ2-7; 10 bases in the junction line up with TRBD2. This TCR derives from a man between 25 and 39 years old in good health. The specimen was blood. CDR3 reads: CASKASGSSYEQYF. The DNA reads TGTGCCAGCAAAGCTAGCGGGAGCTCCTACGAGCAGTACTTC.